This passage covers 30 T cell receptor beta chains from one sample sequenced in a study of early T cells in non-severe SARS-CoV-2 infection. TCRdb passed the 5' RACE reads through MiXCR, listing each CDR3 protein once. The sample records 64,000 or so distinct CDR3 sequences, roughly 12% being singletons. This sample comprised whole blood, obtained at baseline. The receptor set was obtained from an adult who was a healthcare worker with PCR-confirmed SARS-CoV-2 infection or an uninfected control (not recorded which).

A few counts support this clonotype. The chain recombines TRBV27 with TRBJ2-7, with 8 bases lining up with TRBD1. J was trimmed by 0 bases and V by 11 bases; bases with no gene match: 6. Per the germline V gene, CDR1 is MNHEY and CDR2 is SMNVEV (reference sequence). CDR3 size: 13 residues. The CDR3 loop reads CAAGTGHSYEQYF. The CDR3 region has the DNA TGTGCCGCCGGGACAGGCCACTCCTACGAGCAGTACTTC.

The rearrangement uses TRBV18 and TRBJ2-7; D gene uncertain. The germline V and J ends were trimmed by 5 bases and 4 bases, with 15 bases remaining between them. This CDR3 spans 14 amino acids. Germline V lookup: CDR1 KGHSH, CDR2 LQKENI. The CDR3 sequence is CASSSSGWLYEQYF. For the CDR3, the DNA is TGTGCCAGCTCATCCTCAGGATGGCTATACGAGCAGTACTTC.

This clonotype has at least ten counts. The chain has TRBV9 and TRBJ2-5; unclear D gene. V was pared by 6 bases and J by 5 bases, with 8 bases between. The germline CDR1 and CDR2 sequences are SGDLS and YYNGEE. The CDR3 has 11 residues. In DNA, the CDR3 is TGTGCCAGCATCGATGGGGAGACCCAGTACTTC. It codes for CASIDGETQYF.

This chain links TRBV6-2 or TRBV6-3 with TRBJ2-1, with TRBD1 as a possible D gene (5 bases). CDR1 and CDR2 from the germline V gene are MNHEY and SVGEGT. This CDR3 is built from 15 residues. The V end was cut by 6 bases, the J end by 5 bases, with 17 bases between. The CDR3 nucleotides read TGTGCCAGCAGGGCGGTGACAGTATTGAACAATGAGCAGTTCTTC. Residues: CASRAVTVLNNEQFF.

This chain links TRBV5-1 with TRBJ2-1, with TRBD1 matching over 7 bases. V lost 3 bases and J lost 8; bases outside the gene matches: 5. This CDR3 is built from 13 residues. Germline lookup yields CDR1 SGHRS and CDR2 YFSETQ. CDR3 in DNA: TGCGCCAGCAGCTCGGACAGGTTCGATGAGCAGTTCTTC. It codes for CASSSDRFDEQFF.

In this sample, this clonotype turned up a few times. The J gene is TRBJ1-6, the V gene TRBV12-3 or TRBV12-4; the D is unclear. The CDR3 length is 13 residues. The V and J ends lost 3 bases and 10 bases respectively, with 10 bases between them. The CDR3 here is CASSFSAASPLHF. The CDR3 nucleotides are TGTGCCAGCAGTTTCAGCGCGGCCTCACCCCTCCACTTT.

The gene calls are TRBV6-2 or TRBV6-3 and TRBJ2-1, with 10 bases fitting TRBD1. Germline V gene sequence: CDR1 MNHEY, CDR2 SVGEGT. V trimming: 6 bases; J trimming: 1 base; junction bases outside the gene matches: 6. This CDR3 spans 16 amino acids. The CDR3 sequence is CASSPGQGGSYNEQFF. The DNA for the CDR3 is TGTGCCAGCAGCCCCGGACAGGGGGGTTCCTACAATGAGCAGTTCTTC.

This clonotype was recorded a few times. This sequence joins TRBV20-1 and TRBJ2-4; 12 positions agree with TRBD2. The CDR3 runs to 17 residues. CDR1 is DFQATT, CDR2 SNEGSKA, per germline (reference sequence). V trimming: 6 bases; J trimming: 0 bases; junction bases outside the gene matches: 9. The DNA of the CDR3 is TGCAGTGCCAAACTAGCGGGGGGACTTCTAGCCAAAAACATTCAGTACTTC. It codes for CSAKLAGGLLAKNIQYF.

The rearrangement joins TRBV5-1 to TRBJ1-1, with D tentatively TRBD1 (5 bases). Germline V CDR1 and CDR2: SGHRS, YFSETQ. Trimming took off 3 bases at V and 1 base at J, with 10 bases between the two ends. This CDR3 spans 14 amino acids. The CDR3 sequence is CASSWGRENTEAFF. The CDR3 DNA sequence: TGCGCCAGCAGCTGGGGACGGGAGAACACTGAAGCTTTCTTT.

DNA for the CDR3: TGTGCCAGCAGTCCCGGACAGGCCTATGGCTACACCTTC. It is translated as CASSPGQAYGYTF. The chain carries TRBV6-6 and TRBJ1-2; 7 bases match TRBD1. Losses at the gene ends were 5 bases for V and 4 bases for J; bases not matched to a gene: 4. CDR1 MNHNY and CDR2 SVGAGI come from the germline V gene (reference sequence). The CDR3 sequence is 13 residues long.

As DNA, the CDR3 is TGTGCCAGCAGCATTAACTACGAGCAGTACTTC. Amino acid sequence: CASSINYEQYF. The rearrangement joins TRBV6-2 or TRBV6-3 to TRBJ2-7; D is unresolved. Germline V lookup: CDR1 MNHEY, CDR2 SVGEGT. Deletions cut 6 bases from V and 3 bases from J, with 6 bases between. The CDR3 length is 11 residues.

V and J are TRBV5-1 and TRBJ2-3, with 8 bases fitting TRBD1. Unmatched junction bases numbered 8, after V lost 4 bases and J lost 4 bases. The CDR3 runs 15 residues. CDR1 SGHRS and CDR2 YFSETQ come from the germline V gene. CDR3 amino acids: CASSLRQGRADTQYF. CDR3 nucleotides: TGCGCCAGCAGCCTTAGACAGGGGAGAGCAGATACGCAGTATTTT.

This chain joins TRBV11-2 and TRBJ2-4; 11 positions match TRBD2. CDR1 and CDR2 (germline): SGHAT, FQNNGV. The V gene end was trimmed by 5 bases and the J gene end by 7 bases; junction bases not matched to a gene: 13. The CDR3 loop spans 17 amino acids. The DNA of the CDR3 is TGTGCCAGCAGCCCCATAGAGCTAGCGGGAGGTGTCAACATTCAGTACTTC. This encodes CASSPIELAGGVNIQYF.

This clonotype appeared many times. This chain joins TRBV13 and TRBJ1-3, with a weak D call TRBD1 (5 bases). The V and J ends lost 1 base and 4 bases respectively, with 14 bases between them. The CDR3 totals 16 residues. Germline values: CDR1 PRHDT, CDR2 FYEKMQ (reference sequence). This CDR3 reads CASSLDRGWQGNTIYF. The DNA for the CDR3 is TGTGCCAGCAGCTTAGACCGGGGCTGGCAAGGAAACACCATATATTTT.

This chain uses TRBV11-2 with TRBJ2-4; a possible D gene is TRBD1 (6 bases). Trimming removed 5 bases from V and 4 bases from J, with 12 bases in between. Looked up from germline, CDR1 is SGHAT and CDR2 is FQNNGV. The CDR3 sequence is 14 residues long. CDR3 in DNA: TGTGCCAGCAGCCCCCGACAGGAAAAAAACATTCAGTACTTC. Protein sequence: CASSPRQEKNIQYF.

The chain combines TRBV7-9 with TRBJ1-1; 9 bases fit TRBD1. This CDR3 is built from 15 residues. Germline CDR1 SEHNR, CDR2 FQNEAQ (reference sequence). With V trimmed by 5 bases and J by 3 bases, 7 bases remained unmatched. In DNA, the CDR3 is TGTGCCAGCAGCCCACAGGGGGCCTGGGACACTGAAGCTTTCTTT. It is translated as CASSPQGAWDTEAFF.

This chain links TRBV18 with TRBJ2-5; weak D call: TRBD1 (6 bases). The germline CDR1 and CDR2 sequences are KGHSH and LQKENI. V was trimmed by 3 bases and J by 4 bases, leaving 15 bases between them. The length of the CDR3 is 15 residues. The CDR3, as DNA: TGTGCCAGCTCACCCGAACAGGGACGGGGAGAGACCCAGTACTTC. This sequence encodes CASSPEQGRGETQYF.

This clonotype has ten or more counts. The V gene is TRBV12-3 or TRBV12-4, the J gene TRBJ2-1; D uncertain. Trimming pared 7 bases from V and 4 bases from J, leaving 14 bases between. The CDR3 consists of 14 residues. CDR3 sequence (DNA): TGTGCCAGCACCGATCCACTTCGATACAATGAGCAGTTCTTC. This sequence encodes CASTDPLRYNEQFF.

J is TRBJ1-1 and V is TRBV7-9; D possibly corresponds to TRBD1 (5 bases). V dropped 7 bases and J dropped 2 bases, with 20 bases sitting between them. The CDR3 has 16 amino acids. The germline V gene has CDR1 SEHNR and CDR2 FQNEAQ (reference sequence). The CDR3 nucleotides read TGTGCCAGCACAAACGAGAGGGGCGCGGGTAACACTGAAGCTTTCTTT. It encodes CASTNERGAGNTEAFF.

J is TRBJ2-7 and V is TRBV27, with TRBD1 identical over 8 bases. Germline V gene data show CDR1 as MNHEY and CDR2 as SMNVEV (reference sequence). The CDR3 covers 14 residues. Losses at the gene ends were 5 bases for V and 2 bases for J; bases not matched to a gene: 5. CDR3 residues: CASSRGQATYEQYF. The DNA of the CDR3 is TGTGCCAGCAGTAGGGGACAGGCGACCTACGAGCAGTACTTC.

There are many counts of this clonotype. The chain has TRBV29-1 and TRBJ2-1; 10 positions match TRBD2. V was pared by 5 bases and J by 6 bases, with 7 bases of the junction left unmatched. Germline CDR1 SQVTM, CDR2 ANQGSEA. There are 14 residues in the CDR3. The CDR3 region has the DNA TGCAGCGTTTCCGGGACTAGCGATGTCAATGAGCAGTTCTTC. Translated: CSVSGTSDVNEQFF.

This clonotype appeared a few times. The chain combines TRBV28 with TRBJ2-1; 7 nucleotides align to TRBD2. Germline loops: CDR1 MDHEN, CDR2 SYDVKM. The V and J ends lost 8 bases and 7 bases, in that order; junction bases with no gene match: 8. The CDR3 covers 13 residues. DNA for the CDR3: TGTGCCAGCCTCTGGGGGGAGGGGAATGAGCAGTTCTTC. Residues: CASLWGEGNEQFF.

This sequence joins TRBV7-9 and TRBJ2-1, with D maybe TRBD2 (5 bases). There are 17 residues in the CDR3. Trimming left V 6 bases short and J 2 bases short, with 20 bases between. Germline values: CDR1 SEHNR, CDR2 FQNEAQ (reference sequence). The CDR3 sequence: CASSSLASRETYNEQFF. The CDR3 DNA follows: TGTGCCAGCAGTTCGCTAGCTTCAAGGGAAACCTACAATGAGCAGTTCTTC.

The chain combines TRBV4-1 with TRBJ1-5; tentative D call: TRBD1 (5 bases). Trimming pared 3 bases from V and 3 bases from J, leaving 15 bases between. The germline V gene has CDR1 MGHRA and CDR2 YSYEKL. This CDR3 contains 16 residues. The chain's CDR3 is CASSQTELRDNQPQHF. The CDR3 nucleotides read TGCGCCAGCAGCCAGACGGAACTCAGGGACAATCAGCCCCAGCATTTT.

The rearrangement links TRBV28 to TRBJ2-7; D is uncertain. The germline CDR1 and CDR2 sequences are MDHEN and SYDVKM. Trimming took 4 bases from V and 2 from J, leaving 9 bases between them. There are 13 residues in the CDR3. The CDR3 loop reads CASSSGTTYEQYF. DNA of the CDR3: TGTGCCAGCAGTTCGGGTACTACCTACGAGCAGTACTTC.

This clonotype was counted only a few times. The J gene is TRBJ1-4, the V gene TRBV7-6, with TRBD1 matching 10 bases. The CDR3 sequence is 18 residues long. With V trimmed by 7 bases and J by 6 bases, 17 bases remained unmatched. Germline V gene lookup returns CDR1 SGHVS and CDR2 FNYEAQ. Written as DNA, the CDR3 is TGTGCCAGCACCCCCCGGGACAGGGGCGCTGGGGCCCATGAAAAACTGTTTTTT. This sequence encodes CASTPRDRGAGAHEKLFF.

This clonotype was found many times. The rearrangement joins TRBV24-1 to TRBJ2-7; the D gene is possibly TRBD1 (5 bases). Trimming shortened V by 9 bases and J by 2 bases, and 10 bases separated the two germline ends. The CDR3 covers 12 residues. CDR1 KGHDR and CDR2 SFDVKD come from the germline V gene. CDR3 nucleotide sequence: TGTGCCACCCCCGACAGCACCTACGAGCAGTACTTC. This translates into CATPDSTYEQYF.

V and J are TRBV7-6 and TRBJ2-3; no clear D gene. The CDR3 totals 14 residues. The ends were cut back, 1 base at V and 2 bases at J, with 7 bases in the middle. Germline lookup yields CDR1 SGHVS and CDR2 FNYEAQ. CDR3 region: CASSLGVTTDTQYF. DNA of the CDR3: TGTGCCAGCAGCTTAGGAGTGACCACAGATACGCAGTATTTT.

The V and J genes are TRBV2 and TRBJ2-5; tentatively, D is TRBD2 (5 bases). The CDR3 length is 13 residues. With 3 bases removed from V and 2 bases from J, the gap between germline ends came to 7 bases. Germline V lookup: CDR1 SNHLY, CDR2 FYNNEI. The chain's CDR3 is CASSDTGQETQYF. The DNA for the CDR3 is TGTGCCAGCAGTGATACGGGGCAAGAGACCCAGTACTTC.

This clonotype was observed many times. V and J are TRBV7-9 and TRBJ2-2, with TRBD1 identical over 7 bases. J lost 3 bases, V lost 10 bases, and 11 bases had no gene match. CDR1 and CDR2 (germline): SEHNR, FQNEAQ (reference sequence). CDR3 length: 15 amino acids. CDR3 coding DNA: TGTGCCACCGATCCGGGACAGATCTACACCGGGGAGCTGTTTTTT. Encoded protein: CATDPGQIYTGELFF.